Only a few counts were recorded for the clone carrying this T cell receptor (beta chain). The table came from immunoSEQ multiplex PCR; TCRdb's copy has only in-frame clones and leaves some out. The data show about 220,000 clones, 75% to 90% seen once. The sample belongs to a study of blood T cell repertoires in COVID-19. About the study: Sites across the United States, Italy and Spain contributed samples from acute and convalescent COVID-19. From T cells, B-cell-depleted T cells, or PBMCs came the material, which was cDNA or gDNA.

The sequence was collected from a woman aged 18 to 35 in a cohort exposed to, infected with or recovered from COVID-19 (not recorded which). Specimen: PBMCs or T cells enriched from blood (not recorded which).

The CDR3 region is CASSDGTSGGQNEQFF. The DNA of the CDR3 is TGTGCCAGCAGTGACGGGACTAGCGGGGGCCAAAATGAGCAGTTCTTC. The gene calls are TRBV6-4 and TRBJ2-1; 14 bases map to TRBD2. J gave up 7 bases and V 2 bases, and 4 bases lay outside the gene matches. There are 16 residues in the CDR3. Looked up from germline, CDR1 is MRHNA and CDR2 is SNTAGT.